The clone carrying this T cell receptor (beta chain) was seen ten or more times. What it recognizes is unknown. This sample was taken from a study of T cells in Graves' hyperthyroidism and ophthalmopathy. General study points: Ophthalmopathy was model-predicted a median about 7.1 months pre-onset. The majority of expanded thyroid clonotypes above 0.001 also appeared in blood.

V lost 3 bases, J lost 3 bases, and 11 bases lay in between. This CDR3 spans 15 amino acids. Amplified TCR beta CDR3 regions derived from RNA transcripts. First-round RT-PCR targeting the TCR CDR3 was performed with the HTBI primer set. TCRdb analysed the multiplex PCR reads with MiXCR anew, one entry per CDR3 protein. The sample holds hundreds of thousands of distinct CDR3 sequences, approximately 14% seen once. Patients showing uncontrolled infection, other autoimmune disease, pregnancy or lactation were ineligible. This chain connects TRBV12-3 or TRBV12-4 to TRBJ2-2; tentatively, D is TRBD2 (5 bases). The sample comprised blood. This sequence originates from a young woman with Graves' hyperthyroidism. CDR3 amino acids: CASSLVGVDTGELFF. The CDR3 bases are TGTGCCAGCAGTTTGGTGGGAGTAGACACCGGGGAGCTGTTTTTT.